Listed below are T cell receptor beta chains from one sample, sequenced in a study of STAT5B mutations in CD4+ large granular lymphocyte leukemia. Assay: immunoSEQ multiplex PCR; the TCRdb copy retains only in-frame clones and omits some. The sample yields thousands of clones, 70% to 80% seen once. The sequenced material came from PBMCs. Source of these receptors: a woman in her seventies with CD4+ T-cell large granular lymphocyte leukemia. Both conserved end residues are trimmed from each CDR3.

j_gene	v_gene	CDR3aa
TRBJ1-2	TRBV7-9	ASSLAPQGIYGYT
TRBJ1-5	TRBV19	ASSSTFYSNQPQH
TRBJ2-1	TRBV5-1	ASSLEPEDEQF
TRBJ2-4	TRBV28	ASSFQVAKNIQY
TRBJ2-1	TRBV11-1	ASSKRGRFGEQF
TRBJ1-1	TRBV7-3	ASSPGSGEAF
TRBJ1-3	TRBV30	ASDRGGPPSGNTIY
TRBJ2-1	TRBV6-6	ASSRPYNEQF
TRBJ1-2	TRBV19	ASSISARANYGYT
TRBJ2-6	TRBV4-2	ASSQEVGSPSGANVLT
TRBJ2-7	TRBV29-1	SVGDRGVAGGPGYEQY
TRBJ2-7	TRBV2	ASSIETRILLEQY
TRBJ2-1	TRBV27	ASSLSAGGYNEQF
TRBJ2-7	TRBV4-1	ASSQGVLRRQGENEQY
TRBJ2-7	TRBV5-5	ASSLTMGESYEQY
TRBJ1-2	TRBV6-5	ASSYRSISSNYGYT